A single sample gave rise to the 24 T cell receptor beta chains below, sequenced in a study of Graves' ophthalmopathy and Graves' hyperthyroidism. The authors amplified TCR beta CDR3 regions from RNA transcripts. Following a first-round RT-PCR that used HTBI primers, a second-round multiplex PCR was carried out. TCRdb reprocessed the multiplex PCR reads via MiXCR and lists one record per CDR3 protein. The sample holds approximately 1.2 million distinct CDR3 sequences, about 40% seen once. Input material: peripheral blood or thyroid tissue (not recorded which). Receptors were obtained from an adult man with Graves' hyperthyroidism.

On this clonotype itself: A single base separates this from a much larger clone, so it may be a read error. This sequence joins TRBV20-1 and TRBJ1-5; D remains unclear. The CDR3 totals 15 residues. Germline values: CDR1 DFQATT, CDR2 SNEGSKA (reference sequence). Here the CDR3 DNA reads TGCAGTGCTAGAGATTCTGGAGGCGGCAATCAGCCCCATCATTTT. Translation gives CSARDSGGGNQPHHF.

As for this clonotype: Possible read error: a much larger clone is one base away. The chain combines TRBV10-3 with TRBJ1-6; possibly TRBD1 for D (6 bases). V lost 10 bases to trimming and J lost 7 bases, with 17 bases between them. The CDR3 is made up of 14 amino acids. Germline CDR1 is ENHRY and CDR2 is SYGVKD. CDR3 DNA sequence: TGTGCCAGCATCGGGACACATGGGAATTCACCCCTCCACTTT. Amino acid sequence: CASIGTHGNSPLHF.

This rearrangement joins TRBV19 to TRBJ2-2, with TRBD2 as a possible D gene (5 bases). Germline assignment: CDR1 LNHDA and CDR2 SQIVND (reference sequence). The V end lost 3 bases, the J end lost 0 bases, and 14 bases lay between the germline ends. The CDR3 has 17 amino acids. CDR3 DNA sequence: TGTGCCAGTAGTATCTCGGGATTTCTAGCGAACACCGGGGAGCTGTTTTTT. Translation: CASSISGFLANTGELFF.

This clonotype was seen ten or more times. The genes are TRBV15 and TRBJ1-6, with D uncertain. The CDR3 has 14 residues. Germline V CDR1 and CDR2: LNHNV, YYDKDF (reference sequence). V was pared by 1 base and J by 7 bases, with 8 bases between. Written as DNA, the CDR3 is TGTGCCACCAGCAGAGGGGCGGAAAATTCACCCCTCCACTTT. Its translation is CATSRGAENSPLHF.

Many counts were recorded for this clonotype. The V gene is TRBV29-1, the J gene TRBJ2-2; D gene uncertain. V dropped 5 bases and J dropped 3 bases, with 7 bases sitting between them. Germline CDR1 is SQVTM and CDR2 is ANQGSEA. This CDR3 contains 12 residues. CDR3 residues: CSVNIYTGELFF. CDR3 sequence (DNA): TGCAGCGTTAACATCTACACCGGGGAGCTGTTTTTT.

This clonotype was counted ten times or more. J is TRBJ2-7 and V is TRBV6-1; 7 bases match TRBD1. Per the germline V gene, CDR1 is MNHNS and CDR2 is SASEGT. Unmatched junction bases numbered 5, after V lost 4 bases and J lost 2 bases. The CDR3 length is 14 residues. DNA of the CDR3: TGTGCCAGCAGTGTCCGGGACAGAGCCTACGAGCAGTACTTC. Amino acid sequence: CASSVRDRAYEQYF.

This clonotype was recorded many times. The chain has TRBV7-9 and TRBJ1-4, with D unclear. V shed 2 bases and J shed 1 base, with 5 bases lying between them. Germline assignment: CDR1 SEHNR and CDR2 FQNEAQ (reference sequence). The CDR3 runs 14 residues. CDR3 amino acids: CASSLPETNEKLFF. CDR3 nucleotide sequence: TGTGCCAGCAGCTTACCGGAAACTAATGAAAAACTGTTTTTT.

There are a few counts of this clonotype. The V call is TRBV3-1, the J call TRBJ1-1, with no clear D. The CDR3 has 11 residues. Per germline, CDR1 LGHDT and CDR2 YNNKEL (reference sequence). V lost 1 base and J 8 bases, leaving 5 bases between the germline ends. This CDR3 is CASSQAGEAFF. As DNA, the CDR3 is TGTGCCAGCAGCCAAGCGGGAGAAGCTTTCTTT.

A word on this clonotype: Being one base from a much bigger clone, this may be a read error. No conserved phenylalanine or tryptophan is present at the end of the CDR3, so a read error is the likely explanation. The chain carries TRBV10-3 and TRBJ2-7; unclear D gene. Germline V gene sequence: CDR1 ENHRY, CDR2 SYGVKD. The V end was cut by 3 bases, the J end by 7 bases, with 7 bases between. CDR3 length: 11 residues. The CDR3 region is CAISDPEEQYL. CDR3 coding DNA: TGTGCCATCAGTGACCCTGAAGAGCAGTACCTC.

On this clonotype: This may arise from a read error, as a much more abundant clone is one base away. The chain carries TRBV12-3 or TRBV12-4 and TRBJ2-5; 8 bases are a match to TRBD1. This CDR3 spans 16 amino acids. DNA of the CDR3: TGTGACAGCAGTCCGAGCCTTGGACAGGGTGGGGAGACCCAGTACTTC. It codes for CDSSPSLGQGGETQYF.

There are many counts of this clonotype. The chain has TRBV11-2 and TRBJ1-2; D not certain. Deletions cut 4 bases from V and 6 bases from J, with 9 bases between. Germline loops: CDR1 SGHAT, CDR2 FQNNGV. The length of the CDR3 is 12 residues. As DNA, the CDR3 is TGTGCCAGCAGCTCGGAAGGAGATGGCTACACCTTC. This gives the protein CASSSEGDGYTF.

The table lists this clonotype with many counts. V is TRBV7-8 and J is TRBJ2-5, with TRBD1 matching over 8 bases. V was clipped by 5 bases and J by 5 bases; unmatched bases: 13. Per germline, CDR1 SGHVS and CDR2 FQNEAQ. The CDR3 spans 16 residues. The DNA of the CDR3 is TGTGCCAGCAGCCCCGACGGACAGGGCTATCGGGAGACCCAGTACTTC. This encodes CASSPDGQGYRETQYF. The variable domain in full, with the rest retrieved from reference TRBV7-8 and TRBJ2-5, is GAGVSQSPRYKVAKRGQDVALRCDPISGHVSLFWYQQALGQGPEFLTYFQNEAQLDKSGLPSDRFFAERPEGSVSTLKIQRTQQEDSAVYLCASSPDGQGYRETQYFGPGTRLLVL.

The chain has TRBV15 and TRBJ2-2; no firm D call. The length of the CDR3 is 16 residues. Germline assignment: CDR1 LNHNV and CDR2 YYDKDF (reference sequence). The V end lost 10 bases, the J end lost 3 bases, and 21 bases lay between the germline ends. In DNA, the CDR3 is TGTGCCAGCAGTTACTCTGGGTCATCGGACACCGGGGAGCTGTTTTTT. This gives the protein CASSYSGSSDTGELFF. Based on the CDR3 plus reference TRBV15 and TRBJ2-2, the full variable domain is DAMVIQNPRYQVTQFGKPVTLSCSQTLNHNVMYWYQQKSSQAPKLLFHYYDKDFNNEADTPDNFQSRRPNTSFCFLDIRSPGLGDTAMYLCASSYSGSSDTGELFFGEGSRLTVL.

Concerning this clonotype itself: One end of the junction fails to match germline, which may point to a read error. The chain carries TRBV10-2 and TRBJ1-5; D is undetermined. The CDR3 runs to 12 residues. Germline V gives CDR1 WSHSY, CDR2 SAAADI. In nucleotides, the CDR3 is TGTGCCAGCAGTAGGTCGTTCGAGCCCCAGCATTTT. Its translation is CASSRSFEPQHF.

In its sample, this clonotype was seen a few times. J is TRBJ2-7 and V is TRBV29-1; D unclear. V was trimmed by 5 bases and J by 2 bases, leaving 7 bases between them. The length of the CDR3 is 11 residues. Germline V gene lookup returns CDR1 SQVTM and CDR2 ANQGSEA. The CDR3 here is CSVILAYEQYF. The CDR3 bases are TGCAGCGTTATATTAGCCTACGAGCAGTACTTC.

A few counts support this clonotype. The chain is built from TRBV7-9 and TRBJ2-2; D ambiguous. The CDR3 sequence is 16 residues long. The germline CDR1 and CDR2 sequences are SEHNR and FQNEAQ (reference sequence). Between the trimmed V and J ends, which lost 3 bases and 4 bases, there was a span of 15 bases. CDR3 sequence: CASSFNGPQVTGELFF. The CDR3 DNA follows: TGTGCCAGCAGCTTCAACGGACCTCAGGTCACCGGGGAGCTGTTTTTT.

As concerns this clonotype: A read error may explain this, as a much larger clone is one base away. This chain links TRBV20-1 with TRBJ1-2; D may be TRBD1 (5 bases). From germline, CDR1 is DFQATT and CDR2 SNEGSKA (reference sequence). The CDR3 runs 16 residues. The ends were cut back, 0 bases at V and 4 bases at J, with 18 bases in the middle. For the CDR3, the DNA is TGCAGTGCTAGAGATGTAACGGGGGACGCGGCCTATGGCTACACCTTC. This translates into CSARDVTGDAAYGYTF.

CDR3 nucleotide sequence: TGCAGCGTCACCCGGGGGGGTAATGAAAAACTGTTTTTT. Its translation is CSVTRGGNEKLFF. The chain carries TRBV29-1 and TRBJ1-4, with D possibly TRBD1 on 5 matching bases. Germline V gene lookup returns CDR1 SQVTM and CDR2 ANQGSEA. The CDR3 consists of 13 residues. V lost 6 bases to trimming and J lost 4 bases, with 12 bases between them.

With regard to this clonotype: Being one base from a much bigger clone, this may be a read error. The chain joins TRBV29-1 to TRBJ2-7; D is undetermined. Germline V gives CDR1 SQVTM, CDR2 ANQGSEA. The CDR3 contains 12 residues. The CDR3 DNA sequence: TGCAGCGTTGAAGTGCTATCCTGCGAGCAGTACTTC. Encoded protein: CSVEVLSCEQYF.

The chain employs TRBV4-1 and TRBJ1-4; no reliable D call. Trimming pared 1 base from V and 5 bases from J, leaving 8 bases between. This CDR3 has 14 residues. Germline-derived CDR1 and CDR2 are MGHRA and YSYEKL. CDR3 region: CASSQAGSNEKLFF. In DNA form, the CDR3 reads TGCGCCAGCAGCCAAGCAGGCAGCAATGAAAAACTGTTTTTT.

Of note for this clonotype: A much larger clone differs by one base, so this may be a read error. The V gene is TRBV2, the J gene TRBJ1-2; tentatively, D is TRBD1 (6 bases). Germline-derived CDR1 and CDR2 are SNHLY and FYNNEI. This CDR3 has 14 residues. The CDR3 region is CTSRGRPDPDGYTF. CDR3 nucleotides: TGTACCAGCAGGGGACGCCCGGATCCGGATGGCTACACCTTC.

This clonotype was counted many times. The chain links TRBV7-8 to TRBJ1-1; possibly TRBD1 for D (5 bases). CDR3 length: 16 residues. Germline assignment: CDR1 SGHVS and CDR2 FQNEAQ. Trimming pared 1 base from V and 6 bases from J, leaving 18 bases between. CDR3 DNA sequence: TGTGCCAGCAGCTTAGGAGAGGGGTTCCAGGGAGCTGAAGCTTTCTTT. Translated, it gives CASSLGEGFQGAEAFF.

This clonotype was seen ten or more times. V gene TRBV9 combines with J gene TRBJ1-1; D might be TRBD1 (5 bases). Germline loops: CDR1 SGDLS, CDR2 YYNGEE. The length of the CDR3 is 14 residues. The V and J ends lost 6 bases and 0 bases respectively, with 12 bases between them. The CDR3 reads CASTLTAMNTEAFF. CDR3 sequence (DNA): TGTGCCAGCACCCTGACAGCCATGAACACTGAAGCTTTCTTT.

Comment on this clonotype: Since a much larger clone is just one base distant, this may be a read error. The chain uses TRBV7-9 and TRBJ1-2; D ambiguous. CDR1 SEHNR and CDR2 FQNEAQ come from the germline V gene (reference sequence). The CDR3 runs to 16 residues. The CDR3 region has the DNA TGCGCCAGCAGCTTGGCAGGTGGGATTTGGGGAGAAGGCTACACCTTC. It is translated as CASSLAGGIWGEGYTF.